This T cell receptor beta chain was recovered during a study of T cell repertoires in cytomegalovirus infection. Overall study: Recently identified HLA-C-restricted CMV epitopes were among the peptides used. The public TCR beta signatures pointed to both CMV infection and matching HLA type.

Via MiXCR, TCRdb re-called the reads, giving one row per CDR3 protein. The sample yields about 890,000 distinct CDR3 sequences, approximately 31% seen once. This clonotype was detected many times. Its specificity is not known. Study outcomes and limitations: The ex vivo response showed dominance by HLA-C-restricted CMV-specific TCR beta clonotypes.

CDR1 is SGHVS, CDR2 FNYEAQ, per germline. CDR3 length: 12 residues. V was cut by 6 bases and J by 2 bases, with 7 bases left in between. The TCR was taken from a human donor in good health (CMV status not recorded). Some clones in this sample may be carry-over from other donors' samples. The chain links TRBV7-6 to TRBJ2-5; D remains unclear. This sample comprised cultured CD8+ T cells from PBMCs, obtained from culture after CMV antigen stimulation. The CDR3 DNA reads TGTGCCAGCAGTTCCGCACAAGAGACCCAGTACTTC. Protein sequence: CASSSAQETQYF.